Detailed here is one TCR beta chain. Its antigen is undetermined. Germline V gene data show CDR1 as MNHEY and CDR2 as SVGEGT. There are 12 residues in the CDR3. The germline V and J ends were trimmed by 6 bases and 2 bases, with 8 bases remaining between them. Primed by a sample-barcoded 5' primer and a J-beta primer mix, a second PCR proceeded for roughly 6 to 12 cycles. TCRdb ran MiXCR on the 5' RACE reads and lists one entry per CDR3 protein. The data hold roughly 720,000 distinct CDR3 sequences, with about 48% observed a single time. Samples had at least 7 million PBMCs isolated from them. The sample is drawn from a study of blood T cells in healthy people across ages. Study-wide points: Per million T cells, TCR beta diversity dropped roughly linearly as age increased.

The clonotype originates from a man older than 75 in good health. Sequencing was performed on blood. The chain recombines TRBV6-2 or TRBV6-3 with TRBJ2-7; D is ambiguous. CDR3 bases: TGTGCCAGCAGCACTTCCCCCTACGAGCAGTACTTC. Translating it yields CASSTSPYEQYF.